This T cell receptor (beta chain) was retrieved from a study of CD8 T cells in ankylosing spondylitis. Each CDR3 protein is one row after TCRdb ran MiXCR on the 5' RACE reads. This sample has around 390,000 distinct CDR3 sequences, with about 20% found just once. Looked up from germline, CDR1 is SQVTM and CDR2 is ANQGSEA. Trimming took 3 bases from V and 4 from J, leaving 7 bases between them. The CDR3 runs 12 residues. As for this clonotype: What it binds is not known.

Study-wide points: Typical of ankylosing spondylitis blood, it appeared, was a TCR beta motif of seven to nine highly homologous variants.

The sample consisted of blood, either unsorted or a sorted T cell fraction (not recorded which). The chain employs TRBV29-1 and TRBJ2-4, with D uncertain. The sequence came from a male donor with ankylosing spondylitis. The CDR3 DNA is TGCAGCGTTGAGATTTGGAAAAACATTCAGTACTTC. This sequence encodes CSVEIWKNIQYF. Full variable domain (rest looked up from reference TRBV29-1 and TRBJ2-4): SAVISQKPSRDICQRGTSLTIQCQVDSQVTMMFWYRQQPGQSLTLIATANQGSEATYESGFVIDKFPISRPNLTFSTLTVSNMSPEDSSIYLCSVEIWKNIQYFGAGTRLSVL.